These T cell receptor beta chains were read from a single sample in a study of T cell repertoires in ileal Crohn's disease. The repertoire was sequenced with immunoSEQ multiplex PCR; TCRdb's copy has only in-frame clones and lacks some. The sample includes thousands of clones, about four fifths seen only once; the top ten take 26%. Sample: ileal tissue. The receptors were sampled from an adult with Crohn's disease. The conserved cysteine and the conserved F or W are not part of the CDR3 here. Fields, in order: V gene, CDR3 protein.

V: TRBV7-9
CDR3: ASSPPGVGTEAF

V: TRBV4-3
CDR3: ASSQDASGSGDEQF

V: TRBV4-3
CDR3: ASSQGDRKGEAF

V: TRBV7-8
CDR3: ASSRGTLAENSYEQY

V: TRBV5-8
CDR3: ASSVKGFYGYT

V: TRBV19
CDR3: ASTLAMNTEAF

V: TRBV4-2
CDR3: ASSQDGGSGSSRN

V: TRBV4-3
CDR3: ASTPKPGLAGNTYNEQF

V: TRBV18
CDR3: ASSLRQASTDTQY

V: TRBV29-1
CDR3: SVSDGRDNSPLH

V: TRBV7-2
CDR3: ASSLVQISQETQY

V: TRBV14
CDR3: ASSQDHGRARAEQY

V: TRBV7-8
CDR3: ASSLRQGMQETQY

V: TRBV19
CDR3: ASSMGGQPQH

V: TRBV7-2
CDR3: ASSIGTSGGPGGIQY

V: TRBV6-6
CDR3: ASRGTGRLTEAF

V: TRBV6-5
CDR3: ASRTSGNSYNEQF

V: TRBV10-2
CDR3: ASSFGRGDMNTEAF

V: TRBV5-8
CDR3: ASNRLAMGDTQY

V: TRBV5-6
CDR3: ASSLARGLNYGYT

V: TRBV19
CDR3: ASSMGGLGYNEQF

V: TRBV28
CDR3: ASTRDSSSGANVLT

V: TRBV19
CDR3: ASSIGTGANQPQH

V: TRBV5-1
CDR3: ASSSSGGPNTGELF

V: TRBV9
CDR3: ASSVAPGDGDTQY

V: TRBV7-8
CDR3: ASSWGVDEQY

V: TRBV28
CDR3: ASSRGLEATGELF

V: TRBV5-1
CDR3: ASSLFGDTTKNIQY

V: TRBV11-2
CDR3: ASKGGGTWGNEQF

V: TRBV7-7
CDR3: ASSFGTGTYNEQF

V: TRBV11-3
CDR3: ASSDNNQETQY

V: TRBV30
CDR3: AWRKTGMTYNSPLH

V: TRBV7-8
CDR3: ASSATRVGGLTQY

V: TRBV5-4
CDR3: ASTSLGREAF

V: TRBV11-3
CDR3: ASSLGRGSGTDTQY

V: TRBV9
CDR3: ASSGRLAGEGEQY

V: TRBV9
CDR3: ASSITGTSGELF

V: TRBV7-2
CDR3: ASSLSQATSYEQY

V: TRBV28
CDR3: ASSLSREDTEAF

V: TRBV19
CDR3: ATNPSGGRQETQY

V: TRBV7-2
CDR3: ASSLRRDQPQH

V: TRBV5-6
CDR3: ASSLPRVGGYT

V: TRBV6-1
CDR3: ASRLTGGIGETQY

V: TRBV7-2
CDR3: ASRTEGGRVTEAF

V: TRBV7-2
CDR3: ASSLGGSDTQY

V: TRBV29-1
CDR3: SVPWTSTGTQY

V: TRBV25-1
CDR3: ASSGLAGGPTSTDTQY

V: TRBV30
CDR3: AWGKSLARAYRGQVEKLF

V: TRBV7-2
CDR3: ASSYPGADTQY

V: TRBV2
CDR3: ASSGQGLSYNEQF

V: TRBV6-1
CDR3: ASSETGGPPRDTQY

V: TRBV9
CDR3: ASSTRGGGELF

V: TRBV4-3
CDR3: ASSPRADKSYGYT

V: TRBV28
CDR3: ASSLRQGVRETQY

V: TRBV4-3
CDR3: ASSQVSGRSGANVLT

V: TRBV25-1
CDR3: ASSAQADTQY

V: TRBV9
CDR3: ASSGTDFREQF

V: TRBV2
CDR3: ASRRETGVDTQY

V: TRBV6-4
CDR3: ASGRLAGSSYEQY

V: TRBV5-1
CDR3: ASSLTSGGALIEQY